This TCR beta chain was sequenced for a study of response to subunit inactivated influenza vaccine (dated by TCRdb to the late 2010s). Study-wide context: Deep quantitative T cell receptor repertoire profiling was used in the study to track responses to a trivalent subunit inactivated influenza vaccine. The full study reports these points: The authors suggested that each seasonal influenza vaccination may recruit only a limited number of new T cells.

Library method: RT-PCR. The run used an Illumina HiSeq 2500. TCRdb ran its own pipeline on the public reads, namely fastp trimming at Q25 and MiXCR clone calling, and kept in-frame beta chains. CDR3 protein duplicates are merged, each entry listing the most common genes and DNA. This sample holds fewer than 750,000 distinct CDR3 sequences; 14% were observed only once. Around 10% of the sample belongs to the ten largest clones. This clonotype was picked up a small number of times. Its specific antigen is unknown. No base quality information exists; no much larger clone differs at one position. This receptor was obtained from a man aged 50 to 60 who received an inactivated influenza vaccine. Donor details come from another sample of the same person, matched by shared clones. Material: PBMCs from blood, obtained about 11 days after vaccination.

The DNA reads TGCGCCAGCAGTGAAGTACCGACATCGGCCGCAGATACGCAGTATTTT. This sequence encodes CASSEVPTSAADTQYF. The rearranged segments are TRBV10-1 and TRBJ2-3, with no confident D gene call. CDR1 and CDR2, per the germline V gene (reference sequence), are WNHNN and SYGVQD. Between the V and J ends, shortened by 3 bases and 4 bases respectively, the junction contains 17 bases. The CDR3 sequence holds 16 residues, the cysteine and phenylalanine included. Of all the DNA, just the CDR3 is kept, 48 bases in frame from base 1.